This T cell receptor (beta chain) was observed in a study of T cells in Graves' hyperthyroidism and ophthalmopathy. Trimming shortened V by 4 bases and J by 4 bases, and 11 bases separated the two germline ends. The CDR3 is made up of 13 amino acids. Germline loops: CDR1 SGHTA, CDR2 FQGTGA. TCR beta CDR3 regions were amplified from RNA. Initially, a first-round RT-PCR of the TCR CDR3 employed the HTBI primer set. MiXCR was run by TCRdb on the multiplex PCR reads, yielding one entry per CDR3 protein. The sample lists hundreds of thousands of distinct CDR3 sequences, around 14% occurring once. Patients aged 18 to 65 had newly diagnosed hyperthyroidism of under 2 months' duration. Drawn at first hyperthyroidism diagnosis, the blood sample preceded any ophthalmopathy symptoms.

This TCR was sampled from a woman aged 18-29 years with Graves' hyperthyroidism that later progressed to Graves' ophthalmopathy. J is TRBJ2-7 and V is TRBV7-3; D possibly matches TRBD1 or TRBD2 (5 bases each). Sequenced: blood. The CDR3 is CASSSSGGYEQYF. In DNA form, the CDR3 reads TGTGCCAGCAGCTCCAGTGGGGGTTACGAGCAGTACTTC.